This entry features one T cell receptor (beta chain) sequence. This entry comes from a study of beta chain features in type 1 diabetes. Since all of the isolated RNA was reverse transcribed, expressed TCRB transcripts were what got sequenced. Repertoires were generated with immunoSEQ multiplex PCR, while TCRdb's copy carries only in-frame clones and drops some. The repertoire holds 900,000 or so clones, about a sixth seen once, with about 0.025% in the top ten. Every participating donor gave one draw, a heparinised blood sample averaging roughly 100 mL. Germline V gene lookup returns CDR1 MDHEN and CDR2 SYDVKM. The CDR3 spans 13 residues. The junction had 5 bases not matched to a gene; V was cut back by 6 bases and J by 5 bases.

This sequence joins TRBV28 and TRBJ1-2; TRBD1 agrees at 8 bases. Sequencing was carried out using naive CD4+ T cells from blood. The sequence came from a woman aged 18-30 years in good health. The CDR3 nucleotides read TGTGCCAGCAGGGTCGGACAGGGTTATGGCTACACCTTC. Translation gives CASRVGQGYGYTF.